The present TCR beta chain was sequenced within a study of T-cell memory formation after mild COVID-19. This clonotype turned up a few times. Using constant-segment primers, 5'RACE produced TCR alpha and TCR beta cDNA libraries carrying sample barcodes and UMIs. TCRdb called the 5' RACE reads again in MiXCR, with one record for every CDR3 protein. The sample includes roughly 190,000 distinct CDR3 sequences, 27% of them seen just once. The clonotype originates from an adult woman who had mild COVID-19 (a few samples of this study predate the infection). Cell type and time point are not known. Sequenced sample: PBMCs or a T cell subset sorted from them (not recorded which).

The CDR3 nucleotides are TGCAGCCTTGGGGTACAGGGGGGAGGGAGCTCCTACAATGAGCAGTTCTTC. It encodes CSLGVQGGGSSYNEQFF. The rearrangement links TRBV29-1 to TRBJ2-1; tentative D call: TRBD1 (8 bases). With 8 bases removed from V and 0 bases from J, the gap between germline ends came to 23 bases. This CDR3 contains 17 residues. Germline V CDR1 and CDR2: SQVTM, ANQGSEA.